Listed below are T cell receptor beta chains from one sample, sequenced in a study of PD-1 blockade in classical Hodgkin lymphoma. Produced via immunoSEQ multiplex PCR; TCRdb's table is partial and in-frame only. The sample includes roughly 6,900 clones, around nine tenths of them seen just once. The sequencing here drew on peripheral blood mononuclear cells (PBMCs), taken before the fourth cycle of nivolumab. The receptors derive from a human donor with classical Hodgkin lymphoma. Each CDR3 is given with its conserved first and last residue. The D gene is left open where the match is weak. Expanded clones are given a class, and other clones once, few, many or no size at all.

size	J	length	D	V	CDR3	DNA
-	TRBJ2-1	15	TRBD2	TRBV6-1	CASSEGLRGAEEQFF	TGTGCCAGCAGTGAAGGTTTGCGGGGGGCAGAAGAGCAGTTCTTC
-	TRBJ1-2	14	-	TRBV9	CASSSAPGVYGYTF	TGTGCCAGCAGCTCTGCGCCCGGGGTGTATGGCTACACCTTC
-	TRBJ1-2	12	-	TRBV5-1	CASSLDGYGYTF	TGCGCCAGCAGCTTGGACGGATATGGCTACACCTTC
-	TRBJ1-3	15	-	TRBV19	CASSKLVSAGNTIYF	TGTGCCAGTAGTAAACTGGTGAGTGCCGGAAACACCATATATTTT
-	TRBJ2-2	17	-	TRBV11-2	CASTLVSGGAGTGELFF	TGTGCCAGCACCCTGGTTTCAGGGGGGGCTGGCACCGGGGAGCTGTTTTTT
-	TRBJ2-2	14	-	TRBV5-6	CASSVGKNTGELFF	TGTGCCAGCAGCGTGGGGAAGAACACCGGGGAGCTGTTTTTT
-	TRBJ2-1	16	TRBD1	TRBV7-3	CASSLRQGTGVNEQFF	TGTGCCAGCAGCTTAAGGCAGGGGACAGGGGTCAATGAGCAGTTCTTC
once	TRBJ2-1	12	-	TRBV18	CASSHGGREQFF	TGTGCCAGCTCCCATGGGGGACGGGAGCAGTTCTTC
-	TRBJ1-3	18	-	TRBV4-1	CASSQVGRGRLSGNTIYF	TGCGCCAGCAGCCAAGTAGGCAGGGGAAGACTGTCCGGAAACACCATATATTTT
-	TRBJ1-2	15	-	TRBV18	CASSPRSETNYGYTF	TGTGCCAGCTCACCACGATCAGAGACTAACTATGGCTACACCTTC
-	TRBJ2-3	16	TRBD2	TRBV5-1	CASSLSSGSPTDTQYF	TGCGCCAGCAGCTTGTCTAGCGGGAGCCCCACAGATACGCAGTATTTT
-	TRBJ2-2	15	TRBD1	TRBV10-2	CASSEWTGDIGELFF	TGCGCCAGCAGTGAGTGGACAGGGGATATCGGGGAGCTGTTTTTT
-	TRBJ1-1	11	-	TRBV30	CAWRWNTEAFF	TGTGCCTGGAGATGGAACACTGAAGCTTTCTTT
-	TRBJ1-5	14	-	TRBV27	CASSLRYSNQPQHF	TGTGCCAGCAGTTTACGATATAGCAATCAGCCCCAGCATTTT
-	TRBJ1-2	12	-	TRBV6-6	CASRPQGGGYTF	TGTGCCAGCAGGCCGCAGGGAGGAGGCTACACCTTC
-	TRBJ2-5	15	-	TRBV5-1	CASSLDPGIMETQYF	TGCGCCAGCAGCTTGGATCCAGGGATCATGGAGACCCAGTACTTC
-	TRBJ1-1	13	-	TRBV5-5	CASSTDRLAEAFF	TGTGCCAGCAGCACAGACAGGCTGGCTGAAGCTTTCTTT